This T cell receptor (beta chain) was identified in a study of cytomegalovirus exposure and HLA in healthy donors (dated by TCRdb to 2015 to 2018). In the study overall: In an earlier analysis of some 610 of the donors, about 270 Gb of sequence data and 90 million to 120 million unique TCR beta sequences from 180 million or so T cells were reported. Around 330 gigabases of sequencing data and roughly 81 million unique TCR sequences made up an early release that covered roughly 670 HLA-typed donors. The genetic ancestry cluster associated with self-reported Caucasian donors included around four fifths of the roughly 360 genotyped donors. The study aimed to test whether signatures of past pathogen exposure could be identified by cataloging public T cell receptors. The study used immunosequencing to profile the T cell repertoires of several hundred subjects and linked those repertoires to cytomegalovirus serostatus. In addition to the first cohort of 666 subjects, a separate validation cohort of approximately 130 different subjects was used. The study combined high-throughput TCR immunosequencing, statistical association of individual TCRs with disease status, and machine learning to predict cytomegalovirus infection status. To study patterns of TCR occurrence, a later analysis re-analyzed previously published TCR beta repertoires from 650 to 750 donors and added high-resolution HLA genotyping. The later analysis used no new phenotypic data to find candidate immune exposures, relying instead on TCR beta sequences and their occurrence across donors. An earlier analysis of several hundred of the donors applied high-throughput TCR beta sequencing to assess whether each TCR beta V gene segment acted as functional or pseudogenic. Alongside the repertoire data, information on donor age, sex, ethnicity and CMV serostatus was compiled. A later genetic analysis used genome-wide SNP genotypes for about 65% of the 666 donors, treating that subset as a discovery cohort. Every discovery cohort repertoire had been produced on one sequencing platform. Class I and class II HLA loci were covered by the typing at four-digit resolution. Typing coverage varied by locus: about 629-640 donors for A, B, C, DRB1 and DQB1; 522 for DQA1; about 570 for DPA1; about 450 for DPB1. About five DR-DQ haplotypes were treated as single units for association and clustering because of strong linkage in the cohort. Across roughly 420 genotyped donors of the cohort, an average of about 220,000 unique TCR beta nucleotide sequences per donor were sequenced, and roughly a sixth of those sequences were non-productive. What the work shows at the level of the full study, not this receptor alone: The classifier was reported to diagnose cytomegalovirus status with high specificity and sensitivity in both the original and validation cohorts. This cohort had only TCR beta chains sequenced, and the lack of alpha or paired-chain data limited which features could be detected. A cluster of highly shared sequence variants was judged likely to represent a technical artifact of the sequencing pipeline. In a later analysis, HLA-associated TCR beta chains were found to be more clonally expanded and to have lower generation probabilities than equally common non-associated chains. An earlier analysis of some 560 of the donors showed that most TCR beta V segments appeared in productive rearrangements either about 87% or about 30% of the time, which broadly matched IMGT annotations. A later genetic analysis associated a missense DCLRE1C variant with V-gene and J-gene trimming of TCR beta chains, and an independent cohort replicated the association. Strong co-occurrence of HLA alleles, especially DR and DQ, made assigning TCR associations to individual alleles difficult. Most TCR sequences were observed very rarely across donors, whereas some public TCRs were present in many individuals. In a later genetic analysis, fewer N-insertions in productive TCRs were reported among donors in an Asian-associated ancestry cluster than the roughly 700-donor mean. A further reported finding was that TCR beta sequences accurately predicted the HLA-A and HLA-B alleles for most subjects in the first cohort. According to a later analysis, parvovirus B19, influenza, CMV and Epstein-Barr virus appeared linked to several top co-occurrence clusters. Because some donors lacked HLA typing at each locus, the association tests relied only on the typed subset. The presence/absence analyses assumed that sequencing depth was roughly uniform across donors, and that assumption may not be true. According to the authors, the approach could potentially be generalized to other disease states and immunological phenotypes. In a later analysis, over 15,000 TCR beta sequences were associated with specific HLA alleles at a false discovery rate of 0.05. A total of 150 to 200 TCR beta chains were listed by the study as associated with cytomegalovirus. CMV serostatus was the only immune exposure information available for the cohort. A few of the identified cytomegalovirus-associated TCR beta chains were confirmed in vitro to be specific for cytomegalovirus antigens. According to a later analysis, most CMV-associated TCR beta chains appeared to be HLA-restricted, and the HLA associations seemed to be driven largely by CMV exposure. Linkage disequilibrium might explain the correlated functional status among segregating V segments, but an unknown experimental factor could not be excluded. The earlier analysis of approximately 590 of the donors excluded around 17 rarely observed V segments, including chromosome 9 orphons, because counts were too low. A later analysis found that TCR association rates varied across HLA loci, with DRB1 alleles showing the most associated TCRs and HLA-C alleles the fewest.

Points on this clone: Its antigen is still unknown. No base-level quality is on record; no much larger clone is a single base apart.

Library generation was performed with the immunoSEQ multiplex PCR assay. For the multiplex PCR, a mixture combining 60 forward primers for TCR Vbeta segments and 13 reverse primers for TCR Jbeta segments was used. The CDR3 region of rearranged TCR beta genes was amplified from genomic DNA by a multiplex PCR assay. On the Illumina HiSeq System, the amplified TCR beta libraries were sequenced as 87-base-pair reads. The original pipeline was this. In a later analysis, roughly 80 million unique TCR beta chains were counted across the approximately 640 repertoires, and some 10 million of these chains were shared by at least two donors. Raw reads were error-corrected and collapsed into unique sequences with a nearest-neighbor algorithm that merged closely related sequences to remove PCR and sequencing errors. V, D and J gene segments were assigned by aligning CDR3 sequences to IMGT reference sequences. For a sequence to be retained, a match of at least six nucleotides was required to both a V gene segment and a J gene segment. A rearrangement counted as productive if the CDR3 had no stop codons and remained in frame with V and J, and every other rearrangement counted as non-productive. CDR3 was defined by IMGT convention, running from the second conserved V-encoded cysteine to the conserved J-encoded phenylalanine. Sequences without an unambiguous match to a single V gene segment were excluded from the earlier analysis of about 600 of the donors. An earlier analysis of 587 of the donors classified V segments as functional when productive rearrangements were above 56.7% and as segregating when the standard deviation between donors was above 5%. A statistical classification framework was built for diagnosing cytomegalovirus status from the catalog of TCR beta chain sequences. V and J gene assignment, in a later analysis, came from comparing TCR nucleotide sequences with IMGT/GENE-DB human TR gene sequences. In a later analysis, CDR3 sequences and most-parsimonious VDJ recombination scenarios were assigned using the TCRdist pipeline. In a later analysis, every TCR beta chain was defined by the combination of its CDR3 amino acid sequence and its V-gene family, and reads without a unique V-gene family were dropped. To address suspected cross-contamination and a sequencing artifact, a later analysis removed around 590 highly shared, low-generation-probability nucleotide sequences. A later analysis calculated a clonal expansion index for each public chain from normalized within-repertoire ranks of inferred template counts. In a later analysis, generation probabilities were computed using a VDJ recombination model fitted to out-of-frame rearrangements, and the results were checked against IGoR. In a later analysis, TCR-TCR, TCR-HLA and TCR-CMV co-occurrence was scored with hypergeometric tests, and a repertoire-size bias correction was applied to TCR pairs. False discovery rates were estimated in a later analysis by permuting HLA or CMV assignments 20 times. In a later analysis, co-occurring TCRs were grouped using DBSCAN, and TCRdist sequence similarity was added for clustering within HLA-allele-positive subsets. For co-occurrence clustering, repertoires with fewer than 30,000 or more than 120,000 public chains were excluded, along with roughly 5 repertoires with anomalous nucleotide sharing. TCRdb retrieved this table from immuneACCESS and kept in-frame rearrangements only. Not all clones are present; in checked studies, unresolved V genes account for under half, and no reason is known for the remainder. The V and J calls and clone size come from that table; D and trimming were worked out from the DNA. For this sample there are over 95,000 clones; more than 75% appear just once. 9.5% to 15% of the sample lies in the top ten.

In total, 600 or so healthy bone marrow donors made up the cohort. Cohort members were all nominally healthy when sampled, although unrecorded immune exposures were likely present. The donor was CMV seropositive and was included in the group of approximately 300 seropositive cohort members. Every donor gave a peripheral blood sample, and the peripheral blood mononuclear cells from that sample were used for TCR beta sequencing. The Qiagen DNeasy Blood Extraction Kit was used to extract genomic DNA from the blood cell samples. The clonotype comes from a woman in her thirties or forties in good health and CMV-seropositive. The sample was PBMCs.

The sequenced DNA: TGTGCCAGCAGCTTGTCGGCAAACAGGGACACCGGGGAGCTGTTTTTT. This encodes CASSLSANRDTGELFF. The chain was built from TRBV5-5 and TRBJ2-2; 6 matching bases give a weak D call of TRBD1. A distance of 13 bases separates the germline ends of V and J, which lose 1 base and 3 bases respectively. CDR1 and CDR2, per the germline V gene (reference sequence), are SGHKS and YYEKEE. Spanning cysteine to phenylalanine, the CDR3 consists of 16 amino acids. The kept DNA is CDR3 alone, 48 bases in frame from the first base. Here the CDR3 is joined to the reference TRBV5-5 and TRBJ2-2 genes, and the full variable domain is: DAGVTQSPTHLIKTRGQQVTLRCSPISGHKSVSWYQQVLGQGPQFIFQYYEKEERGRGNFPDRFSARQFPNYSSELNVNALLLGDSALYLCASSLSANRDTGELFFGEGSRLTVL.